The table lists the clone carrying this TCR beta chain with many counts. Its antigen is not identified. TCR beta libraries were prepared from cDNA with unique molecular identifiers. The source material, about 0.9 to 11 million T cells, gave rise to about 520,000 cDNA molecules. MiXCR, applied by TCRdb to the PCR reads, yields one record per CDR3 protein. The data contain 250,000 to 300,000 distinct CDR3 sequences, 30% to 45% of them singletons. This sample is part of a study of post-analysis software for immune sequencing data. Across the whole study: Relapsing-remitting, secondary progressive and progressive-relapsing multiple sclerosis courses were included. Whole-study findings and limits: Strong co-clustering by F measure was evident for samples that had been prepared in the same batch. Comparison of patients with controls showed five TRBV segments more frequent in patients, TRBV5-6, TRBV5-1 and TRBV20-1 among them. Controls had significantly higher normalized Chao1 diversity than multiple sclerosis patients.

Per the germline V gene, CDR1 is SQVTM and CDR2 is ANQGSEA. J gave up 11 bases and V 1 base, and 15 bases lay outside the gene matches. CDR3 length: 15 residues. The clonotype was recovered from a girl aged 10-17 years with multiple sclerosis. Material: blood. V is TRBV29-1 and J is TRBJ1-2; TRBD1 matches 8 bases. CDR3: CSVEAGRTGPNDYTF. CDR3 bases: TGCAGCGTTGAAGCGGGCCGGACAGGGCCGAACGATTACACCTTC.